A selection of T cell receptor beta chains follows, all from one sample in a study of shared clonotypes between healthy human individuals. Sequencing used immunoSEQ multiplex PCR; TCRdb keeps in-frame clones, though not all of them. Here the sample spans more than 2 million clones, roughly 94% being singletons. The specimen was naive CD4+ T cells sorted from blood. The receptors stem from a man aged 18-30 years in good health. The CDR3 runs from the conserved cysteine through the conserved F or W. D genes are given only for firm matches. Clone sizes are given selectively: once, few, many, or a class where the clone is expanded.

>.|14|TRBD1|TRBV18|TRBJ2-1
TGTGCCAGCTCACCGACGACAGGGTACAATGAGCAGTTCTTC
CASSPTTGYNEQFF
>once|14|TRBD1|TRBV18|TRBJ2-5
TGTGCCAGCTCACGGGACAGGGCTCAAGAGACCCAGTACTTC
CASSRDRAQETQYF
>.|13|TRBD1|TRBV27|TRBJ2-7
TGTGCCAGCAGCCGGGACAGAAACTACGAGCAGTACTTC
CASSRDRNYEQYF
>.|15|TRBD2|TRBV5-1|TRBJ2-1
TGCGCCAGCAGCTTGGCCACTAGCGGTGCTGGCGAGCAGTTCTTC
CASSLATSGAGEQFF
>.|15|TRBD1|TRBV2|TRBJ1-2
TGTGCCAGCAGTGGAGGTGCCAGGGGGAGCGATGGCTACACCTTC
CASSGGARGSDGYTF
>.|14|.|TRBV7-2|TRBJ2-5
TGTGCCAGCAGCCCGGGCGGGGACCAAGAGACCCAGTACTTC
CASSPGGDQETQYF
>.|14|TRBD1|TRBV6-1|TRBJ1-1
TGTGCCAGCAGTGATTTGGGACAGGCAGCTGAAGCTTTCTTT
CASSDLGQAAEAFF
>.|14|.|TRBV6-5|TRBJ1-6
TGTGCCAGCAGTTACAGGGGGGAGAGTTCACCCCTCCACTTT
CASSYRGESSPLHF
>.|15|TRBD1|TRBV28|TRBJ1-4
TGTGCCAGCATGGGACAGGGGATGATCGGCGAAAAACTGTTTTTT
CASMGQGMIGEKLFF
>.|15|TRBD1|TRBV7-9|TRBJ2-7
TGTGCCAGCAGCAAGGGACAGGGATGGAACTACGAGCAGTACTTC
CASSKGQGWNYEQYF
>.|18|.|TRBV7-8|TRBJ1-5
TGTGCCAGCAGCTTAGTCGGATCCTGGCGAGATAGCAATCAGCCCCAGCATTTT
CASSLVGSWRDSNQPQHF
>.|15|.|TRBV6-1|TRBJ1-5
TGTGCCAGCAGTGAATTGGTAGTCGGCGACCAGCCCCAGCATTTT
CASSELVVGDQPQHF
>.|16|TRBD2|TRBV5-6|TRBJ2-4
TGTGCCAGCAGCTTCGGACTAGCGGGAGGTTTAAACATTCAGTACTTC
CASSFGLAGGLNIQYF
>.|17|.|TRBV19|TRBJ1-6
TGTGCCAGTAGGTTGGTGGATGTTGCACGGCCCAATTCACCCCTCCACTTT
CASRLVDVARPNSPLHF
>.|16|.|TRBV27|TRBJ1-6
TGTGCCAGCAGTTTACGGGGGGGCCCCTATAATTCACCCCTCCACTTT
CASSLRGGPYNSPLHF
>.|13|.|TRBV10-3|TRBJ1-2
TGTGCCATCCCCACCCGGGAAGCCGGCGGCTACACCTTC
CAIPTREAGGYTF
>.|13|.|TRBV5-6|TRBJ1-2
TGTGCCAGCAGCGCGGGGAGAACCGATGGCTACACCTTC
CASSAGRTDGYTF
>.|13|.|TRBV7-7|TRBJ2-1
TGTGCTAGCAGCTTAGATAGGAACAATGAGCAGTTCTTC
CASSLDRNNEQFF
>.|12|.|TRBV6-1|TRBJ1-2
TGTGCCAGCAGCGGGACGCCGAATGGCTACACCTTC
CASSGTPNGYTF
>.|13|.|TRBV10-2|TRBJ1-5
TGCGCCAGCAGTGAGTCACGTTCCAGGCCCCAGCATTTT
CASSESRSRPQHF
>.|16|TRBD2|TRBV18|TRBJ2-2
TGTGCCAGCTCCCCGAGGAGCGGGATGAACACCGGGGAGCTGTTTTTT
CASSPRSGMNTGELFF
>.|15|.|TRBV2|TRBJ2-3
TGTGCCAGCAGCCCAGTGGGAGTGGGCACAGATACGCAGTATTTT
CASSPVGVGTDTQYF
>.|14|.|TRBV29-1|TRBJ2-3
TGCAGCGTTGTTCCCTCCGTCTACACAGATACGCAGTATTTT
CSVVPSVYTDTQYF
>.|16|.|TRBV4-1|TRBJ1-4
TGCGCCAGCAGCCCTCGGGAGAGGGGCGCTAATGAAAAACTGTTTTTT
CASSPRERGANEKLFF
>.|13|TRBD2|TRBV6-5|TRBJ2-7
TGTGCCAGCAGATCGGGACTAGCGGCCGAGCAGTACTTC
CASRSGLAAEQYF
>once|15|TRBD1|TRBV11-2|TRBJ2-7
TGTGCCAGCAGCTTAGTAACAGGGGGCTCATACGAGCAGTACTTC
CASSLVTGGSYEQYF
>.|14|TRBD1|TRBV6-1|TRBJ2-7
TGTGCCAGCAAGCCGGGACAGGGATCCTACGAGCAGTACTTC
CASKPGQGSYEQYF
>once|14|.|TRBV5-4|TRBJ2-3
TGTGCCAGCAGCTTTGGATCCTACACAGATACGCAGTATTTT
CASSFGSYTDTQYF
>.|16|.|TRBV7-9|TRBJ2-7
TGTGCCAGCAGCTTAGTCAGCCCAACTACCTCCTACGAGCAGTACTTC
CASSLVSPTTSYEQYF
>.|15|.|TRBV18|TRBJ1-1
TGTGCCAGCTCACCAGATACCGACTTGAACACTGAAGCTTTCTTT
CASSPDTDLNTEAFF
>.|15|.|TRBV14|TRBJ2-7
TGTGCCAGCAGCCGACTAGGGGGGGCCCCCTACGAGCAGTACTTC
CASSRLGGAPYEQYF
>.|15|.|TRBV19|TRBJ1-5
TGTGCCAGCGAAACGACGAGAGGGAGCAATCAGCCCCAGCATTTT
CASETTRGSNQPQHF
>.|16|.|TRBV7-9|TRBJ1-6
TGTGCCAGCAGCTTAAGTGGGAATATCTATAATTCACCCCTCCACTTT
CASSLSGNIYNSPLHF
>.|15|TRBD2|TRBV10-3|TRBJ2-5
TGTGCCATCAGCCGGACTAGCGGGAGTTCAGAGACCCAGTACTTC
CAISRTSGSSETQYF
>.|14|TRBD1|TRBV7-9|TRBJ1-4
TGTGCCAGCAGGGGGGACAGCAAGAATGAAAAACTGTTTTTT
CASRGDSKNEKLFF
>.|15|.|TRBV14|TRBJ2-7
TGTGCCAGCAGCCAAGAATCGGGACACACCTACGAGCAGTACTTC
CASSQESGHTYEQYF
>.|14|.|TRBV5-1|TRBJ1-1
TGCGCCAGCAGCTTGGTGTCGGAGGGAACTGAAGCTTTCTTT
CASSLVSEGTEAFF
>.|12|.|TRBV18|TRBJ1-2
TGTGCCAGCTCACCACAGGAGTTTGGCTACACCTTC
CASSPQEFGYTF
>.|16|TRBD1|TRBV19|TRBJ1-6
TGTGCCAGTACCGTTGCCGGGACAGGGATTAATTCACCCCTCCACTTT
CASTVAGTGINSPLHF
>.|16|TRBD1|TRBV5-5|TRBJ1-6
TGTGCCAGCAGCTTGGACGGGACAGCAATTAATTCACCCCTCCACTTT
CASSLDGTAINSPLHF
>.|15|TRBD1|TRBV28|TRBJ1-5
TGTGCCAGCAGTTTCCGGGACAGGTTGTATCAGCCCCAGCATTTT
CASSFRDRLYQPQHF
>.|18|.|TRBV5-6|TRBJ1-1
TGTGCCAGCGGACTTCAACGCCCCGGGGCAGGGGTGAACACTGAAGCTTTCTTT
CASGLQRPGAGVNTEAFF
>few|13|.|TRBV6-5|TRBJ1-1
TGTGCCAGCAGGGAGACTCAGAACACTGAAGCTTTCTTT
CASRETQNTEAFF
>once|16|TRBD1|TRBV29-1|TRBJ2-6
TGCAGCGTACCGGACAGGGAGGAATCTGGGGCCAACGTCCTGACTTTC
CSVPDREESGANVLTF
>.|14|.|TRBV10-3|TRBJ1-1
TGTGCCATCAGGAATTCATCAGGGAACACTGAAGCTTTCTTT
CAIRNSSGNTEAFF
>.|15|TRBD1|TRBV5-4|TRBJ2-6
TGTGCCAGCAGCCTGGGGACAGCAGGGGCCAACGTCCTGACTTTC
CASSLGTAGANVLTF
>.|11|TRBD2|TRBV2|TRBJ2-1
TGTGCCCAAACAGCGGGGACTGAGCAGTTCTTC
CAQTAGTEQFF
>.|17|TRBD1|TRBV19|TRBJ2-2
TGTGCCAGTAGTATTTTCGGGACAGCATACTTAACCGGGGAGCTGTTTTTT
CASSIFGTAYLTGELFF
>.|16|.|TRBV6-6|TRBJ1-5
TGTGCCAGCAGTTATGTTTCGGGTTGGGGCAATCAGCCCCAGCATTTT
CASSYVSGWGNQPQHF
>.|17|TRBD1|TRBV25-1|TRBJ1-3
TGTGCCAGCAGTGACCCCCCCGGGACAGCTACCGGAAACACCATATATTTT
CASSDPPGTATGNTIYF
>.|15|TRBD2|TRBV4-3|TRBJ2-7
TGCGCCAGCAGCCAAGATGCCAGCGGGAGGTACGAGCAGTACTTC
CASSQDASGRYEQYF
>.|15|TRBD2|TRBV7-8|TRBJ2-5
TGTGCCAGCATCCTTCGGGGGGGTATCCAAGAGACCCAGTACTTC
CASILRGGIQETQYF
>.|13|.|TRBV11-3|TRBJ2-7
TGTGCCAGCAGCTTTTCCAGGGAATACGAGCAGTACTTC
CASSFSREYEQYF
>.|13|.|TRBV29-1|TRBJ1-1
TGCAGCGCGAATCGGGGCCTGAACACTGAAGCTTTCTTT
CSANRGLNTEAFF
>.|17|TRBD2|TRBV28|TRBJ2-7
TGTGCCAGCAGTTCCGCCGAGGGACTAGCGGGGGGGAACGAGCAGTACTTC
CASSSAEGLAGGNEQYF